Below, 17 T cell receptor beta chains from the same sample are listed, as sequenced in a study of type 1 regulatory T cells. TCRdb re-called the reads with MiXCR, one entry per CDR3 protein. The data hold about 42,000 distinct CDR3 sequences, with more than 9% observed a single time. For these receptors, no antigen is known. Sequencing used cultured non-Tr1 T cells, either the whole culture or a sorted T cell fraction (not recorded which). These receptors came from a human donor in good health.

This clonotype was observed at least ten times. The rearrangement joins TRBV20-1 to TRBJ2-2; no clear D. V was clipped by 3 bases and J by 0 bases, with 8 bases between them. This CDR3 has 14 residues. From germline, CDR1 is DFQATT and CDR2 SNEGSKA (reference sequence). The CDR3 protein is CSARSLTNTGELFF. The CDR3 DNA reads as TGCAGTGCTAGGTCATTAACGAACACCGGGGAGCTGTTTTTT.

This clonotype was picked up a small number of times. This chain uses TRBV7-2 with TRBJ2-3; D remains ambiguous. Germline CDR1 and CDR2: SGHTA and FQGNSA. This CDR3 is 12 amino acids long. Trimming cost V 1 base and J 9 bases, with 8 bases left between them. The CDR3 is CASSLGGVTQYF. The CDR3, as DNA: TGTGCCAGCAGCTTAGGCGGAGTCACGCAGTATTTT.

This clonotype was seen at least ten times. V is TRBV5-1 and J is TRBJ2-1; D remains unclear. CDR1 is SGHRS, CDR2 YFSETQ, per germline. The CDR3 loop spans 12 amino acids. V gave up 1 base and J gave up 4 bases, with 3 bases separating them. CDR3 loop: CASSLKYNEQFF. The CDR3 DNA is TGCGCCAGCAGCTTGAAGTACAATGAGCAGTTCTTC. The full variable domain, rest sourced from reference TRBV5-1 and TRBJ2-1, is KAGVTQTPRYLIKTRGQQVTLSCSPISGHRSVSWYQQTPGQGLQFLFEYFSETQRNKGNFPGRFSGRQFSNSRSEMNVSTLELGDSALYLCASSLKYNEQFFGPGTRLTVL.

The genes are TRBV6-5 and TRBJ1-6; 7 nucleotides align to TRBD1. The V gene end was trimmed by 6 bases and the J gene end by 8 bases; junction bases not matched to a gene: 7. The V gene's germline CDR1 is MNHEY and CDR2 SVGAGI. This CDR3 contains 14 residues. The CDR3 sequence is CASSLTGMDSPLHF. The CDR3 nucleotides read TGTGCCAGCAGCCTGACAGGGATGGATTCACCCCTCCACTTT.

This clonotype was counted between two and nine times. The rearrangement joins TRBV20-1 to TRBJ2-3; 8 nucleotides line up with TRBD1. The CDR3 spans 19 residues. From germline, CDR1 is DFQATT and CDR2 SNEGSKA (reference sequence). V lost 0 bases to trimming and J lost 2 bases; unmatched junction nucleotides: 16. CDR3 in DNA: TGCAGTGCTAGAGATGACGGCGTTTGGGGCAGGGGGCCCACAGATACGCAGTATTTT. Translating it yields CSARDDGVWGRGPTDTQYF.

This clonotype was seen a handful of times. Here the CDR3 omits its conserved ending phenylalanine or tryptophan, so a read error is the likely source. Because the CDR3's place on the DNA is in doubt, the DNA is left out and the CDR3 is given as listed by TCRdb. The genes are TRBV27 and TRBJ1-1; no DNA check was done on the table's D call, TRBD1. Termini included, the CDR3 measures 16 amino acids. From germline, CDR1 is MNHEY and CDR2 SMNVEV (reference sequence). The CDR3 sequence: CASSSTGVGRTLKLQT.

This clonotype was counted only a few times. This chain joins TRBV7-2 and TRBJ1-4; 7 bases agree with TRBD1. Trimming cost V 1 base and J 10 bases; bases outside gene matches: 3. Germline values: CDR1 SGHTA, CDR2 FQGNSA. The CDR3 has 13 residues. The CDR3 DNA reads as TGTGCCAGCAGCTTAGATTCAGGGGGAAAACTGTTTTTT. It specifies CASSLDSGGKLFF. Supplemented by reference TRBV7-2 and TRBJ1-4, the full variable domain reads GAGVSQSPSNKVTEKGKDVELRCDPISGHTALYWYRQSLGQGLEFLIYFQGNSAPDKSGLPSDRFSAERTGGSVSTLTIQRTQQEDSAVYLCASSLDSGGKLFFGSGTQLSVL.

At least ten counts were recorded for this clonotype. The rearrangement uses TRBV13 and TRBJ2-1; D possibly corresponds to TRBD1 (6 bases). The CDR3 length is 13 residues. Between the trimmed V and J ends, which lost 0 bases and 6 bases, there was a span of 6 bases. Germline CDR1 is PRHDT and CDR2 is FYEKMQ (reference sequence). The DNA of the CDR3 is TGTGCCAGCAGCTTAGGCAGGGGCAATGAGCAGTTCTTC. It yields the protein CASSLGRGNEQFF.

The table lists this clonotype with many counts. The J gene is TRBJ2-2, the V gene TRBV2; D is perhaps TRBD1 (5 bases). The germline CDR1 and CDR2 sequences are SNHLY and FYNNEI. This CDR3 has 15 residues. With 2 bases removed from V and 2 bases from J, the gap between germline ends came to 9 bases. The CDR3 loop reads CASSEWGGNTGELFF. CDR3 nucleotides: TGTGCCAGCAGTGAATGGGGCGGAAACACCGGGGAGCTGTTTTTT.

This clonotype was counted only a few times. One end of the junction fails to match germline, which may point to a read error. V is TRBV5-1 and J is TRBJ2-2; D possibly corresponds to TRBD1 (5 bases). This CDR3 has 14 amino acids. Germline CDR1 and CDR2: SGHRS and YFSETQ. CDR3 sequence: CASSFGQDTRELFF. The CDR3 bases are TGCGCCAGCAGCTTCGGGCAGGACACCAGGGAGCTGTTTTTT.

This clonotype was detected many times. V gene TRBV20-1 combines with J gene TRBJ2-5, with 8 bases that match TRBD2. Trimming removed 5 bases from V and 2 bases from J; junction bases left unmatched: 10. This CDR3 spans 15 amino acids. Germline CDR1 is DFQATT and CDR2 is SNEGSKA (reference sequence). The CDR3 DNA reads as TGCAGTGCTGGTAACGGGCGGGAGGTTCAAGAGACCCAGTACTTC. Translation: CSAGNGREVQETQYF.

As to this clonotype: This may arise from a read error, as a much more abundant clone is one base away. The chain uses TRBV20-1 and TRBJ1-1, with TRBD1 as a possible D gene (6 bases). Trimming shortened V by 5 bases and J by 5 bases, and 12 bases separated the two germline ends. The CDR3 is 12 residues long. Germline V gene sequence: CDR1 DFQATT, CDR2 SNEGSKA (reference sequence). The CDR3 DNA sequence: TGCAGTGCTGGGGGCTCGGAAACTGAAGCTTTCTTT. It translates to CSAGGSETEAFF.

The chain carries TRBV24-1 and TRBJ2-3; 7 bases align to TRBD2. The CDR3 runs to 14 residues. The germline V gene encodes CDR1 KGHDR and CDR2 SFDVKD. V lost 6 bases and J lost 6; bases outside the gene matches: 8. In DNA, the CDR3 is TGTGCCACCAGTCCTACGGGAGGTACGGATACGCAGTATTTT. Amino acid sequence: CATSPTGGTDTQYF.

In the case of this clonotype: A clone one base away is much larger, so this may be a read error. The chain uses TRBV7-6 and TRBJ2-7; 7 positions agree with TRBD2. This CDR3 has 18 amino acids. V trimming: 0 bases; J trimming: 7 bases; junction bases outside the gene matches: 18. Per the germline V gene, CDR1 is SGHVS and CDR2 is FNYEAQ. The CDR3 DNA is TGTGCCAGCAGCTTAGCGGGGAGGGGTTTCGGCTCCTACAATGAGCAGTACTTC. Translating it yields CASSLAGRGFGSYNEQYF. The variable domain in full, completed from reference TRBV7-6 and TRBJ2-7, reads GAGVSQSPRYKVTKRGQDVALRCDPISGHVSLYWYRQALGQGPEFLTYFNYEAQQDKSGLPNDRFSAERPEGSISTLTIQRTEQRDSAMYRCASSLAGRGFGSYNEQYFGPGTRLTVT.

This clonotype was recorded many times. The genes are TRBV5-4 and TRBJ2-7; a possible D gene is TRBD1 (5 bases). The V end lost 5 bases, the J end lost 7 bases, and 16 bases lay between the germline ends. Germline CDR1 reads SGHNT; CDR2 reads YYREEE (reference sequence). There are 13 residues in the CDR3. The CDR3 loop is CASSKRPGLEQYF. The CDR3 nucleotides are TGTGCCAGCAGTAAGCGACCAGGGTTGGAGCAGTACTTC.

This clonotype came up many times. The chain combines TRBV28 with TRBJ2-2; D call uncertain. Germline V gene lookup returns CDR1 MDHEN and CDR2 SYDVKM. The CDR3 spans 14 residues. The ends were cut back, 3 bases at V and 6 bases at J, with 11 bases in the middle. CDR3 region: CASSLQNSAGELFF. CDR3 bases: TGTGCCAGCAGTTTGCAGAATTCGGCCGGGGAGCTGTTTTTT.

To note about this clonotype: This clone may be a read error of a much larger clone one base away. V usage is TRBV12-3 or TRBV12-4 and J usage is TRBJ2-3, with D possibly being TRBD1 (6 bases). The end of the DNA is better explained by TRBJ1-5, so the J call may be wrong. The CDR3 contains 13 residues. The CDR3: CASRQGATDTQHF. The CDR3 coding sequence is TGTGCCAGCAGACAGGGAGCAACAGATACGCAGCATTTT.